This TCR beta chain came from a study of blood T cell repertoires in COVID-19. Across the whole study: Some COVID-19 samples were acute and others convalescent; all came from the United States, Italy and Spain. T cells, B-cell-depleted T cells, or PBMCs supplied cDNA or gDNA.

In the study's own analysis: How many nucleated cells were present was estimated from reference gene primer amplification. Using immunoSEQ multiplex PCR, the repertoire was profiled, and TCRdb retains in-frame clones only, with some absent. V and J calls and clone size come straight from that table; D and trimming were deduced from the DNA. The sample yields some 250,000 clones, about nine tenths seen once. The material sequenced was peripheral blood. This sequence originates from a man aged 55 to 70 who had recovered from COVID-19.

The CDR3 loop is CASSIFPGTTGELFF. CDR3 DNA: TGTGCCAGCAGCATCTTCCCGGGAACCACCGGGGAGCTGTTTTTT. V and J are TRBV6-5 and TRBJ2-2, with a possible D match to TRBD2 (5 bases). This CDR3 is built from 15 residues. V was shortened by 6 bases and J by 4 bases, with 15 bases between the two germline ends. Germline V gives CDR1 MNHEY, CDR2 SVGAGI.